This T cell receptor beta chain appears in the sequencing data of a study of T-cell reconstitution after alpha-beta-depleted transplantation in children. This sample's TCRbeta library carried unique molecular identifier barcodes. TCRdb redid the calling of the PCR reads with MiXCR, one entry per CDR3 protein. In the table there are 500,000 to 600,000 distinct CDR3 sequences, about 30% of which are singletons. Germline lookup yields CDR1 MNHEY and CDR2 SVGEGT. Trimming at V came to 10 bases and at J to 0 bases, leaving 15 bases not matched to a gene. There are 17 residues in the CDR3. The TCR originated in a human donor who donated a stem cell graft to a child with aplastic anemia. The sample consisted of PBMCs from the stem cell graft donor, taken from the stem cell graft. The J gene is TRBJ2-1, the V gene TRBV6-2 or TRBV6-3; TRBD1 aligns across 7 bases. The CDR3 region is CATSHNRRDSSYNEQFF. The CDR3 DNA sequence: TGTGCCACCAGCCACAATCGCCGGGACAGCTCCTACAATGAGCAGTTCTTC.